One sample yielded the 24 T cell receptor beta chains listed below, sequenced in a study of T cell responses to AZD1222 COVID-19 vaccine. Assay: immunoSEQ multiplex PCR; the TCRdb copy retains only in-frame clones and omits some. The repertoire holds about 75,000 clones, with 80% to 90% as singletons. Sequencing was performed on peripheral blood, taken 28 days after the second AZD1222 dose. The receptors here all came from an adult who received the AZD1222 COVID-19 vaccine.

V gene TRBV5-1 combines with J gene TRBJ1-1; D ambiguous. V lost 0 bases to trimming and J lost 6 bases, with 12 bases between them. The CDR3 spans 14 residues. Germline V gene data show CDR1 as SGHRS and CDR2 as YFSETQ. CDR3 sequence: CASSLDPGFSEAFF. CDR3 bases: TGCGCCAGCAGCTTGGACCCTGGGTTCTCTGAAGCTTTCTTT.

The gene calls are TRBV7-2 and TRBJ2-1, with 14 positions matching TRBD2. Trimming at V came to 3 bases and at J to 14 bases, leaving 9 bases not matched to a gene. The CDR3 runs to 15 residues. Germline-derived CDR1 and CDR2 are SGHTA and FQGNSA. The CDR3 region is CASSLTSGGAIVKFF. The DNA of the CDR3 is TGTGCCAGCAGCTTGACTAGCGGGGGGGCCATTGTGAAGTTCTTC.

The chain joins TRBV9 to TRBJ1-1; 9 nucleotides match TRBD1. V lost 0 bases, J lost 4 bases, and 4 bases stayed unmatched. The CDR3 spans 15 residues. Germline CDR1 SGDLS, CDR2 YYNGEE. The CDR3 loop is CASSVATGGITEAFF. The CDR3 nucleotides read TGTGCCAGCAGCGTAGCGACAGGGGGAATCACTGAAGCTTTCTTT.

This clone was detected only a few times. V is TRBV5-4 and J is TRBJ2-7, with a tentative D call TRBD2 (6 bases). This CDR3 is 14 amino acids long. The germline V gene encodes CDR1 SGHNT and CDR2 YYREEE (reference sequence). Trimming shortened V by 4 bases and J by 1 base, and 12 bases separated the two germline ends. The CDR3 region is CASSPSGGSYEQYF. The CDR3 DNA sequence: TGTGCCAGCAGCCCAAGCGGAGGGTCCTACGAGCAGTACTTC.

This chain connects TRBV6-6 to TRBJ2-3, with D possibly being TRBD1 or TRBD2 (5 bases each). The CDR3 length is 13 residues. Trimming removed 5 bases from V and 4 bases from J, with 10 bases in between. CDR1 and CDR2 (germline): MNHNY, SVGAGI (reference sequence). For the CDR3, the DNA is TGTGCCAGCAGTGCCTGGGACCCAGATACGCAGTATTTT. This gives the protein CASSAWDPDTQYF.

This chain joins TRBV2 and TRBJ2-1, with D perhaps given as TRBD1 or TRBD2 (10 bases each). CDR3 length: 21 residues. V shed 2 bases and J shed 6 bases, with 32 bases lying between them. Per germline, CDR1 SNHLY and CDR2 FYNNEI. In DNA form, the CDR3 reads TGTGCCAGCAGTGAATGGGACGGACAGGGGGTAGCGGGGGGACCCTCCAATGAGCAGTTCTTC. This gives the protein CASSEWDGQGVAGGPSNEQFF. The whole variable domain, remainder taken from reference TRBV2 and TRBJ2-1, is EPEVTQTPSHQVTQMGQEVILRCVPISNHLYFYWYRQILGQKVEFLVSFYNNEISEKSEIFDDQFSVERPDGSNFTLKIRSTKLEDSAMYFCASSEWDGQGVAGGPSNEQFFGPGTRLTVL.

The chain combines TRBV5-1 with TRBJ1-1; no clear D. Germline CDR1 is SGHRS and CDR2 is YFSETQ. V gave up 0 bases and J gave up 1 base, with 7 bases separating them. This CDR3 has 14 residues. CDR3 in amino acids: CASSLDGRNTEAFF. CDR3 DNA sequence: TGCGCCAGCAGCTTGGACGGCAGGAACACTGAAGCTTTCTTT.

This chain joins TRBV7-2 and TRBJ1-6; D is unresolved. Deletions cut 2 bases from V and 13 bases from J, with 9 bases between. Germline V CDR1 and CDR2: SGHTA, FQGNSA. The CDR3 consists of 12 residues. In DNA form, the CDR3 reads TGTGCCAGCAGCTTAAGTCCCGGGCCCCTCCACTTT. This gives the protein CASSLSPGPLHF.

The rearrangement joins TRBV10-3 to TRBJ2-2, with D perhaps being TRBD1 or TRBD2 (6 bases each). The ends were cut back, 7 bases at V and 4 bases at J, with 13 bases in the middle. CDR3 length: 14 amino acids. Germline V CDR1 and CDR2: ENHRY, SYGVKD. The CDR3 DNA reads TGTGCCATCAAGGAACAGGGAGGCACCGGGGAGCTGTTTTTT. As protein: CAIKEQGGTGELFF.

The table lists this clone with a count of one. The rearrangement uses TRBV5-5 and TRBJ1-4; D remains unclear. The CDR3 is 14 amino acids. CDR1 and CDR2 (germline): SGHKS, YYEKEE (reference sequence). V shed 5 bases and J shed 6 bases, with 14 bases lying between them. The CDR3 region is CASRAVWRDEKLFF. CDR3 coding DNA: TGTGCCAGCAGAGCGGTGTGGAGGGATGAAAAACTGTTTTTT.

This clone was recorded only once. The gene calls are TRBV11-1 and TRBJ2-2; D remains unclear. The CDR3 runs 13 residues. Germline assignment: CDR1 SGHAT and CDR2 FQDESV (reference sequence). V was clipped by 2 bases and J by 4 bases, with 5 bases between them. CDR3 in amino acids: CASSLLGTGELFF. The DNA of the CDR3 is TGTGCCAGCAGCTTACTTGGCACCGGGGAGCTGTTTTTT.

The chain recombines TRBV30 with TRBJ1-5, with D maybe TRBD1 (5 bases). With 0 bases removed from V and 6 bases from J, the gap between germline ends came to 12 bases. The CDR3 is made up of 14 amino acids. Germline CDR1 reads GTSNPN; CDR2 reads SVGIG (reference sequence). CDR3 DNA: TGTGCCTGGAGTGTGACCGGGGCTGGTCAGCCCCAGCATTTT. It is translated as CAWSVTGAGQPQHF.

The rearrangement uses TRBV6-5 and TRBJ1-1; D is possibly TRBD1 (5 bases). V was shortened by 8 bases and J by 8 bases, with 12 bases between the two germline ends. There are 11 residues in the CDR3. Germline V CDR1 and CDR2: MNHEY, SVGAGI. The CDR3 loop is CASGQGGEAFF. The CDR3 DNA reads TGTGCCAGCGGGCAGGGTGGGGAAGCTTTCTTT.

This rearrangement joins TRBV3-1 (or the pseudogene TRBV3-2) to TRBJ1-1, with 8 bases identical to TRBD1. Germline values: CDR1 LGHDT, CDR2 YNNKEL (reference sequence). CDR3 length: 14 residues. V gave up 0 bases and J gave up 5 bases; unmatched junction bases: 2. The CDR3 sequence is CASSQDQGATEAFF. The CDR3 DNA sequence: TGTGCCAGCAGCCAAGACCAGGGGGCGACTGAAGCTTTCTTT.

The genes are TRBV19 and TRBJ1-6; the match to TRBD1 covers 10 bases. The CDR3 sequence is 15 residues long. Germline V gene data show CDR1 as LNHDA and CDR2 as SQIVND (reference sequence). Unmatched junction bases numbered 7, after V lost 4 bases and J lost 10 bases. This CDR3 reads CASSTVTGGDSPLHF. The CDR3 DNA is TGTGCCAGTAGTACCGTGACAGGGGGCGACTCACCCCTCCACTTT.

This chain connects TRBV19 to TRBJ1-1; 7 bases are shared with TRBD1. The CDR3 runs to 13 residues. V lost 7 bases to trimming and J lost 8 bases; unmatched junction nucleotides: 10. In germline, CDR1 is LNHDA, CDR2 SQIVND (reference sequence). The CDR3 bases are TGTGCCAGTAACGATCTGGGACAGAGAGAAGCTTTCTTT. Translated: CASNDLGQREAFF.

The chain links TRBV7-9 to TRBJ2-1; TRBD2 matches at 11 bases. J gave up 6 bases and V 5 bases, and 6 bases lay outside the gene matches. The germline gives CDR1 SEHNR, CDR2 FQNEAQ (reference sequence). This CDR3 region has 15 residues. DNA for the CDR3: TGTGCCAGCAGCCAGACTAGCGGGATCAGCAATGAGCAGTTCTTC. It codes for CASSQTSGISNEQFF.

The rearrangement joins TRBV4-1 to TRBJ1-2, with no clear D. Trimming left V 4 bases short and J 0 bases short, with 6 bases between. The CDR3 extends over 13 amino acids. The germline gives CDR1 MGHRA, CDR2 YSYEKL. CDR3 in DNA: TGCGCCAGCAGCCCAATAGCTAACTATGGCTACACCTTC. Protein sequence: CASSPIANYGYTF.

This chain links TRBV4-2 with TRBJ1-1; 7 positions agree with TRBD1. Germline V lookup: CDR1 LGHNA, CDR2 YNFKEQ. Trimming removed 3 bases from V and 2 bases from J; junction bases left unmatched: 6. The length of the CDR3 is 15 residues. The CDR3, as DNA: TGTGCCAGCAGCCAGGCGGGACAGCAAAACACTGAAGCTTTCTTT. The encoded protein is CASSQAGQQNTEAFF.

The rearrangement joins TRBV10-3 to TRBJ1-2; D is undetermined. Germline V gene sequence: CDR1 ENHRY, CDR2 SYGVKD. The V end lost 0 bases, the J end lost 0 bases, and 8 bases lay between the germline ends. The CDR3 loop spans 15 amino acids. Written as DNA, the CDR3 is TGTGCCATCAGTGAGTCGCGCCAGGCTAACTATGGCTACACCTTC. Its protein is CAISESRQANYGYTF.

This clone was found once. The chain has TRBV18 and TRBJ2-1; no firm D call. This CDR3 spans 15 amino acids. V lost 3 bases and J lost 2, with 11 bases in between. Germline V gene lookup returns CDR1 KGHSH and CDR2 LQKENI. In DNA form, the CDR3 reads TGTGCCAGCTCACCCCGGACCGAGACCTACAATGAGCAGTTCTTC. Its protein is CASSPRTETYNEQFF.

CDR3 DNA sequence: TGTGCCAGCAGCCTTCTCAGTAGGGACTACGAGCAGTACTTC. This gives the protein CASSLLSRDYEQYF. The chain links TRBV5-5 to TRBJ2-7; D unresolved. This CDR3 is 14 amino acids long. Germline V gene sequence: CDR1 SGHKS, CDR2 YYEKEE (reference sequence). V was trimmed by 4 bases and J by 3 bases, leaving 14 bases between them.

The rearrangement joins TRBV19 to TRBJ1-1, with D unresolved. The CDR3 is made up of 11 amino acids. CDR1 is LNHDA, CDR2 SQIVND, per germline (reference sequence). V was pared by 3 bases and J by 5 bases, with 4 bases between. This CDR3 is CASSMGTEAFF. CDR3 DNA sequence: TGTGCCAGTAGTATGGGGACTGAAGCTTTCTTT.

This chain links TRBV7-9 with TRBJ1-5; 8 bases match TRBD1. From germline, CDR1 is SEHNR and CDR2 FQNEAQ (reference sequence). The CDR3 is 17 amino acids. With V trimmed by 0 bases and J by 4 bases, 8 bases remained unmatched. CDR3: CASSLAETGTGNQPQHF. The CDR3 DNA is TGTGCCAGCAGCTTAGCAGAAACCGGGACAGGTAATCAGCCCCAGCATTTT.